One sample yielded the 27 T cell receptor beta chains listed below, sequenced in a study of vaccination and CD4 T cells after COVID-19. The assay that was used to sequence DNA from cultured CD4+ T cells was the Oncomine TCR Beta short-read assay. TCRdb reprocessed the PCR reads via MiXCR and lists one record per CDR3 protein. The sample comprises fewer than 15,000 distinct CDR3 sequences, about 74% of which are singletons, and about a sixth rests with the top ten. The antigens these receptors bind are not known. Treatment noted: roughly 10-day PBMC culture with coronavirus spike peptide pools or control peptides (ViraFEST assay). The sequencing sample was made of CD4+ T cells from blood, cultured in vitro. These receptors were obtained from a human donor who had recovered from COVID-19.

The rearrangement joins TRBV5-1 to TRBJ2-5; 8 nucleotides match TRBD1. Germline V gene sequence: CDR1 SGHRS, CDR2 YFSETQ. Trimming at V came to 4 bases and at J to 5 bases, leaving 10 bases not matched to a gene. The CDR3 has 15 amino acids. CDR3 DNA sequence: TGCGCCAGCAGCCTGGGGGCAGGGGGCCGGGAGACCCAGTACTTC. It specifies CASSLGAGGRETQYF.

The chain links TRBV7-6 to TRBJ1-5; TRBD1 might be the D (5 bases). Germline values: CDR1 SGHVS, CDR2 FNYEAQ. Trimming removed 0 bases at V and 3 bases at J, with 6 bases between. This CDR3 has 14 amino acids. As DNA, the CDR3 is TGTGCCAGCAGCTTAGCAGGGGTCAATCAGCCCCAGCATTTT. It is translated as CASSLAGVNQPQHF. The full variable domain, with the rest looked up from reference TRBV7-6 and TRBJ1-5, is GAGVSQSPRYKVTKRGQDVALRCDPISGHVSLYWYRQALGQGPEFLTYFNYEAQQDKSGLPNDRFSAERPEGSISTLTIQRTEQRDSAMYRCASSLAGVNQPQHFGDGTRLSIL.

V is TRBV15 and J is TRBJ1-2; D remains ambiguous. In germline, CDR1 is LNHNV, CDR2 YYDKDF (reference sequence). Trimming removed 5 bases at V and 5 bases at J, with 18 bases between. CDR3 size: 15 residues. CDR3 in amino acids: CATSSKINGLYGYTF. The CDR3 bases are TGTGCCACCAGCTCCAAGATTAACGGCCTTTATGGCTACACCTTC.

The table lists this clonotype with a few counts. The CDR3 bases are TGTGCCAGCAGTCCCAACAGGAACACTGAAGCTTTCTTT. Its translation is CASSPNRNTEAFF. The J gene is TRBJ1-1, the V gene TRBV6-2 or TRBV6-3; D gene ambiguous. Per the germline V gene, CDR1 is MNHEY and CDR2 is SVGEGT. Trimming removed 5 bases from V and 1 base from J, with 8 bases in between. The CDR3 length is 13 residues.

In this sample, this clonotype turned up once. This chain uses TRBV6-2 or TRBV6-3 with TRBJ1-1; maybe TRBD1 (6 bases). Germline V gene lookup returns CDR1 MNHEY and CDR2 SVGEGT. The V gene lost 2 bases and the J gene lost 0 bases, with 13 bases spanning the gap. The CDR3 covers 16 residues. The CDR3 DNA reads TGTGCCAGCAGTTACCGCACCAGGGGAGTGAACACTGAAGCTTTCTTT. This translates into CASSYRTRGVNTEAFF.

The J gene is TRBJ2-5, the V gene TRBV27, with TRBD2 matching over 9 bases. V lost 4 bases and J lost 1; bases outside the gene matches: 10. There are 17 residues in the CDR3. Germline loops: CDR1 MNHEY, CDR2 SMNVEV (reference sequence). CDR3 coding DNA: TGTGCCAGCAGTTCCACGCGACTAGCGGATCTCCAAGAGACCCAGTACTTC. It yields the protein CASSSTRLADLQETQYF.

The chain employs TRBV10-3 and TRBJ2-2; D possibly matches TRBD1 or TRBD2 (5 bases each). V gave up 4 bases and J gave up 4 bases, with 10 bases separating them. Germline loops: CDR1 ENHRY, CDR2 SYGVKD. The CDR3 length is 14 residues. The CDR3 reads CAISVTGGTGELFF. The CDR3 DNA reads as TGTGCCATCAGTGTTACAGGAGGCACCGGGGAGCTGTTTTTT.

This chain joins TRBV20-1 and TRBJ2-5; D may match TRBD1 or TRBD2 (5 bases each). The CDR3 has 15 residues. V lost 6 bases, J lost 3 bases, and 20 bases lay in between. Germline CDR1 DFQATT, CDR2 SNEGSKA (reference sequence). CDR3 sequence reads: CSAPSPGTSKETQYF. The DNA of the CDR3 is TGCAGTGCGCCATCCCCCGGGACCTCAAAAGAGACCCAGTACTTC.

The chain is built from TRBV18 and TRBJ2-5, with TRBD1 matching 10 bases. Germline V gives CDR1 KGHSH, CDR2 LQKENI. The CDR3 is made up of 14 amino acids. The V segment lost 5 bases and the J segment 6 bases; nucleotides outside the gene matches: 6. Here the CDR3 DNA reads TGTGCCAGCTCATCGGGACAGGGGAAAAAGACCCAGTACTTC. Translated, it gives CASSSGQGKKTQYF.

The chain combines TRBV7-2 with TRBJ2-5; possible D gene TRBD1, 6 bases. Trimming removed 2 bases from V and 5 bases from J, with 21 bases in between. The CDR3 length is 17 residues. CDR1 and CDR2 (germline): SGHTA, FQGNSA. The CDR3 DNA reads as TGTGCCAGCAGCTTAAGGCAGGGGCAAGCCTGGAGGGAGACCCAGTACTTC. This codes for CASSLRQGQAWRETQYF.

The CDR3 bases are TGTGCCAGCAGTTTCGCAGAGAACACTGAAGCTTTCTTT. Protein sequence: CASSFAENTEAFF. The J gene is TRBJ1-1, the V gene TRBV27; no clear D. The CDR3 has 13 amino acids. V lost 3 bases and J lost 1, with 6 bases in between. Germline CDR1 reads MNHEY; CDR2 reads SMNVEV (reference sequence).

The chain recombines TRBV15 with TRBJ1-4, with 8 bases identical to TRBD1. This CDR3 has 14 amino acids. From germline, CDR1 is LNHNV and CDR2 YYDKDF (reference sequence). The junction had 3 bases not matched to a gene; V was cut back by 4 bases and J by 5 bases. The CDR3 region is CATSKRTGNEKLFF. The CDR3 nucleotides are TGTGCCACCAGCAAAAGGACAGGGAATGAAAAACTGTTTTTT. Variable domain in full (rest from reference TRBV15 and TRBJ1-4): DAMVIQNPRYQVTQFGKPVTLSCSQTLNHNVMYWYQQKSSQAPKLLFHYYDKDFNNEADTPDNFQSRRPNTSFCFLDIRSPGLGDTAMYLCATSKRTGNEKLFFGSGTQLSVL.

The rearrangement joins TRBV7-9 to TRBJ2-3; 7 bases fit TRBD1. The CDR3 totals 16 residues. CDR1 is SEHNR, CDR2 FQNEAQ, per germline (reference sequence). The junction had 9 bases not matched to a gene; V was cut back by 1 base and J by 5 bases. The CDR3: CASSLVATGLKDTQYF. The CDR3 DNA is TGTGCCAGCAGCTTAGTAGCGACAGGGTTGAAAGATACGCAGTATTTT.

The chain couples TRBV11-3 to TRBJ2-5; D is unresolved. The CDR3 is made up of 14 amino acids. Deletions cut 5 bases from V and 2 bases from J, with 12 bases between. Germline CDR1 SGHNT, CDR2 YENEEA. The CDR3 region has the DNA TGTGCCAGCAGCCCCGGAACCCCGCAAGAGACCCAGTACTTC. Amino acids: CASSPGTPQETQYF.

The chain links TRBV5-1 to TRBJ2-5; no clear D. The CDR3 has 14 residues. CDR1 and CDR2 from the germline V gene are SGHRS and YFSETQ. The germline V and J ends were trimmed by 0 bases and 0 bases, with 6 bases remaining between them. The CDR3 bases are TGCGCCAGCAGCTTGGGGGGTAACCAAGAGACCCAGTACTTC. Its protein product is CASSLGGNQETQYF.

This clonotype was counted a few times. The chain is built from TRBV6-1 and TRBJ1-5; D might be TRBD1 (6 bases). Germline lookup yields CDR1 MNHNS and CDR2 SASEGT. V lost 7 bases and J lost 0, with 22 bases in between. CDR3 length: 18 amino acids. The CDR3 sequence is CASKYPMGGAYSNQPQHF. The CDR3 DNA reads as TGTGCCAGCAAGTACCCAATGGGGGGCGCTTATAGCAATCAGCCCCAGCATTTT.

V gene TRBV24-1 combines with J gene TRBJ1-2; D not certain. Between the trimmed V and J ends, which lost 3 bases and 8 bases, there was a span of 9 bases. CDR3 length: 12 residues. Germline lookup yields CDR1 KGHDR and CDR2 SFDVKD. CDR3 protein: CATSDGLGGYTF. The DNA for the CDR3 is TGTGCCACCAGTGATGGTTTGGGGGGCTACACCTTC.

This sequence joins TRBV20-1 and TRBJ1-5; D not resolved. CDR1 and CDR2 from the germline V gene are DFQATT and SNEGSKA (reference sequence). The ends were cut back, 6 bases at V and 4 bases at J, with 10 bases in the middle. The CDR3 loop spans 12 amino acids. The DNA of the CDR3 is TGCAGTGCCGGGAGGAGGAATCAGCCCCAGCATTTT. This gives the protein CSAGRRNQPQHF.

The V and J genes are TRBV7-2 and TRBJ2-5; D call uncertain. V dropped 1 base and J dropped 4 bases, with 1 base sitting between them. Germline V CDR1 and CDR2: SGHTA, FQGNSA. The CDR3 length is 11 residues. CDR3 protein: CASSLVETQYF. In DNA, the CDR3 is TGTGCCAGCAGCTTAGTAGAGACCCAGTACTTC. Combining the CDR3 with reference TRBV7-2 and TRBJ2-5 gives the whole variable domain GAGVSQSPSNKVTEKGKDVELRCDPISGHTALYWYRQSLGQGLEFLIYFQGNSAPDKSGLPSDRFSAERTGGSVSTLTIQRTQQEDSAVYLCASSLVETQYFGPGTRLLVL.

This clonotype has only one observation. This chain links TRBV11-2 with TRBJ1-1; possibly TRBD1 for D (6 bases). The CDR3 covers 14 residues. Trimming cost V 5 bases and J 6 bases, with 16 bases left between them. CDR1 and CDR2 from the germline V gene are SGHAT and FQNNGV. CDR3 in amino acids: CASSPLLGGPEAFF. The CDR3 DNA sequence: TGTGCCAGCAGCCCCCTCCTGGGGGGGCCTGAAGCTTTCTTT.

The sample holds a few counts of this clonotype. The rearrangement links TRBV19 to TRBJ1-2; 7 nucleotides align to TRBD1. Looked up from germline, CDR1 is LNHDA and CDR2 is SQIVND (reference sequence). The CDR3 spans 14 residues. J was trimmed by 4 bases and V by 5 bases; bases with no gene match: 7. The CDR3 DNA is TGTGCCAGTAGTCTAGGAGACAGGGCCTATGGCTACACCTTC. Translated, it gives CASSLGDRAYGYTF.

V usage is TRBV6-1 and J usage is TRBJ1-1; D may be TRBD1 (5 bases). Trimming took off 6 bases at V and 1 base at J, with 9 bases between the two ends. Germline V gene sequence: CDR1 MNHNS, CDR2 SASEGT. The CDR3 runs to 13 residues. CDR3 loop: CASSRAENTEAFF. CDR3 DNA: TGTGCCAGCAGCAGGGCCGAGAACACTGAAGCTTTCTTT.

The gene calls are TRBV18 and TRBJ2-7; D remains ambiguous. The germline V gene has CDR1 KGHSH and CDR2 LQKENI. The CDR3 runs to 15 residues. V lost 5 bases and J 4 bases, leaving 18 bases between the germline ends. Here the CDR3 DNA reads TGTGCCAGCTCAAACCGGGCCCCCGGTGGGTACGAGCAGTACTTC. This sequence encodes CASSNRAPGGYEQYF. The full variable domain, its missing parts supplied by reference TRBV18 and TRBJ2-7, is NAGVMQNPRHLVRRRGQEARLRCSPMKGHSHVYWYRQLPEEGLKFMVYLQKENIIDESGMPKERFSAEFPKEGPSILRIQQVVRGDSAAYFCASSNRAPGGYEQYFGPGTRLTVT.

The J gene is TRBJ1-1, the V gene TRBV6-1, with no clear D. The CDR3 is 14 amino acids. Trimming cost V 7 bases and J 0 bases, with 12 bases left between them. Per germline, CDR1 MNHNS and CDR2 SASEGT. The CDR3 here is CASMPRTLNTEAFF. The CDR3 DNA reads as TGTGCCAGCATGCCGAGAACCCTGAACACTGAAGCTTTCTTT.

CDR3 nucleotides: TGTGCCAGCAGTTGGGACATCCCCCAACCGAGGAAACTGAACACTGAAGCTTTCTTT. It yields the protein CASSWDIPQPRKLNTEAFF. The J gene is TRBJ1-1, the V gene TRBV6-2 or TRBV6-3; D is possibly TRBD1 (6 bases). Germline-derived CDR1 and CDR2 are MNHEY and SVGEGT. The germline V and J ends were trimmed by 4 bases and 0 bases, with 24 bases remaining between them. The CDR3 has 19 residues.

The rearrangement joins TRBV7-2 to TRBJ2-4, with D perhaps matching TRBD1 (5 bases). The CDR3 has 13 amino acids. Looked up from germline, CDR1 is SGHTA and CDR2 is FQGNSA. V lost 5 bases and J 11 bases, leaving 16 bases between the germline ends. The CDR3 DNA follows: TGTGCCAGCAGCCCCCAGGGTAAAATCGTTCAGTACTTC. Translation: CASSPQGKIVQYF.

CDR3 DNA: TGTGCCAGCAGCCTCCGACTAGCGGGAGAGACCCAGTACTTC. Translation: CASSLRLAGETQYF. The gene calls are TRBV5-5 and TRBJ2-5; 10 positions agree with TRBD2. Germline lookup yields CDR1 SGHKS and CDR2 YYEKEE (reference sequence). The CDR3 spans 14 residues. Trimming at V came to 4 bases and at J to 4 bases, leaving 4 bases not matched to a gene.